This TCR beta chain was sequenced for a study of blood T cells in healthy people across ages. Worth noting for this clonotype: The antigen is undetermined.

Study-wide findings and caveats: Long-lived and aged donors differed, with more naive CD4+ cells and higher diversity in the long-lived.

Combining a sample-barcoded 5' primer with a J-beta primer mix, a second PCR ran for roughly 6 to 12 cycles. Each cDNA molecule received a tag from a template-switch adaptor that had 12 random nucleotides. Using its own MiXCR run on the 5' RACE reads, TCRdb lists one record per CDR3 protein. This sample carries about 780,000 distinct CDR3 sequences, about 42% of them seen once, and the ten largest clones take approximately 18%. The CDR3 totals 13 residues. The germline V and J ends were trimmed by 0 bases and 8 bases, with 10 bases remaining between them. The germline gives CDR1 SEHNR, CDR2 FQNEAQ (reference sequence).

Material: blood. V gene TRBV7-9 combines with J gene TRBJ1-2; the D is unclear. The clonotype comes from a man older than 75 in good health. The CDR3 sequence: CASSLAATGGYTF. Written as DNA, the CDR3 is TGTGCCAGCAGCTTAGCAGCGACGGGAGGCTACACCTTC.